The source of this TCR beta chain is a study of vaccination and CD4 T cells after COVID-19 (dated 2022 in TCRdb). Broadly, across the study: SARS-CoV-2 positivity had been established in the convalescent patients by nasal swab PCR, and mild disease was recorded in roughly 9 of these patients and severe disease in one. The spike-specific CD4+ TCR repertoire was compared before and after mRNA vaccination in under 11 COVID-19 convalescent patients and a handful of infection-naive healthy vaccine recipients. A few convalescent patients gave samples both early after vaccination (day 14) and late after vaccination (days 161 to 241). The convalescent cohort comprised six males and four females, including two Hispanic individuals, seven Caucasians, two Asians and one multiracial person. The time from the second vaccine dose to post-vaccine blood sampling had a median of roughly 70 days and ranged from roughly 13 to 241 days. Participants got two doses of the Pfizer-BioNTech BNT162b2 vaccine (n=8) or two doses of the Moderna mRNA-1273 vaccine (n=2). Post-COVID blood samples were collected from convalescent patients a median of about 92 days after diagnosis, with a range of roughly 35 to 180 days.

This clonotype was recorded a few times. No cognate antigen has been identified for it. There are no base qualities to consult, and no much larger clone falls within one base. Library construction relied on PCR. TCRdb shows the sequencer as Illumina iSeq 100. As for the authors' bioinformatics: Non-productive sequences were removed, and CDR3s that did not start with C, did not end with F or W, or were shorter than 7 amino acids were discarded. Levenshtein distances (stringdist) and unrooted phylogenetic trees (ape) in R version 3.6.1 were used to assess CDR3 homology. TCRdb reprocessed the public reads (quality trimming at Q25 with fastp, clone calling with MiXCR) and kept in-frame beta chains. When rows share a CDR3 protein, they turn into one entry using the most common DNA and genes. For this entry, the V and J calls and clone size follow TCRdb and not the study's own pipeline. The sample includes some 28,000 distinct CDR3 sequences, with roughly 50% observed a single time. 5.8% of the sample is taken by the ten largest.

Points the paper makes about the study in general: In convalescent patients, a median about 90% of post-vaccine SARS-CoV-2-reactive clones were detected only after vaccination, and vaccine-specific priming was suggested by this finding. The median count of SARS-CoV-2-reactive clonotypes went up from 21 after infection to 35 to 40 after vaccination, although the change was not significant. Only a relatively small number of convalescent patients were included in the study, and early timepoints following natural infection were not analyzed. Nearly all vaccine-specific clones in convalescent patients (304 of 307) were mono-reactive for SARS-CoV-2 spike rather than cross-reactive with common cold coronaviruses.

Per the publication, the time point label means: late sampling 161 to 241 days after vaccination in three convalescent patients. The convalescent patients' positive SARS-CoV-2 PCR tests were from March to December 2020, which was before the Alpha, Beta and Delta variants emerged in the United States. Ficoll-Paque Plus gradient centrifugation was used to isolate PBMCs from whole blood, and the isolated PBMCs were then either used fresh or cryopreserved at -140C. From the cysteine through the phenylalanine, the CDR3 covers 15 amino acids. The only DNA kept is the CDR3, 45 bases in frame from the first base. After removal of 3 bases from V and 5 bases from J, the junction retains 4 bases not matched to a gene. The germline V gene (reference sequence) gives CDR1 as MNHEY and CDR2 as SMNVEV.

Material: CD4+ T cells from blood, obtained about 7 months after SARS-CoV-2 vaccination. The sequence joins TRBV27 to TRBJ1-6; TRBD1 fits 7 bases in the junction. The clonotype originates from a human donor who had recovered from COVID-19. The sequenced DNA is TGTGCCAGCAGTTTGGAGGGACAGAATAATTCACCCCTCCACTTT. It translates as CASSLEGQNNSPLHF.